The 3 T cell receptor beta chains below all came from one sample that was sequenced in a study of CD8 T cells in ankylosing spondylitis. Study-wide findings and caveats: A motif in TCR beta, a set of eight highly homologous variants, appeared characteristic of ankylosing spondylitis blood.

MiXCR, applied by TCRdb to the 5' RACE reads, yields one record per CDR3 protein. The data show around 890,000 distinct CDR3 sequences, with approximately 12% seen just once and 0.51% held by the top ten. Antigens of these TCRs are unknown. Sequencing used blood, either unsorted or a sorted T cell fraction (not recorded which). These receptors came from a male donor with ankylosing spondylitis.

Written as DNA, the CDR3 is TGTGCCAGCCTTCCGTTAGGACAGGCCTACGAGCAGTACTTC. Its translation is CASLPLGQAYEQYF. The chain combines TRBV5-8 with TRBJ2-7, with 7 bases lining up with TRBD1. V lost 7 bases and J lost 2; bases outside the gene matches: 9. The V gene's germline CDR1 is SGHTS and CDR2 YDEGEE. CDR3 length: 14 amino acids.

This clonotype was detected a few times. J is TRBJ2-2 and V is TRBV6-2 or TRBV6-3, with TRBD1 matching 7 bases. V lost 5 bases to trimming and J lost 1 base; unmatched junction nucleotides: 7. CDR1 MNHEY and CDR2 SVGEGT come from the germline V gene. The CDR3 is 16 amino acids. CDR3 coding DNA: TGTGCCAGCAGTATATCGGGACAGCAGAACACCGGGGAGCTGTTTTTT. The encoded protein is CASSISGQQNTGELFF.

This sequence joins TRBV5-1 and TRBJ2-3; 9 bases are a match to TRBD2. The germline V gene encodes CDR1 SGHRS and CDR2 YFSETQ. CDR3 length: 14 residues. V lost 4 bases, J lost 5 bases, and 5 bases stayed unmatched. The CDR3 DNA follows: TGCGCCAGCAGCCCGGCTAGCGGGGAAGATACGCAGTATTTT. It is translated as CASSPASGEDTQYF.